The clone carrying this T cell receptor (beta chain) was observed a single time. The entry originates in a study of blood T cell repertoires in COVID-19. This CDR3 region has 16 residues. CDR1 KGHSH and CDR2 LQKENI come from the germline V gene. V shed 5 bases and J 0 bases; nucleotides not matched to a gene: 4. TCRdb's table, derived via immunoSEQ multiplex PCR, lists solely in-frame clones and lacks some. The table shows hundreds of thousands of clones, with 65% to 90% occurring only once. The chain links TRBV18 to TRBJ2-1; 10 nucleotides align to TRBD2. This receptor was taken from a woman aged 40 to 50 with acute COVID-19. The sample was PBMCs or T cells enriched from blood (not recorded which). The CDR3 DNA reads TGTGCCAGCTCATCCGGACTAGCGGCCTCCTACAATGAGCAGTTCTTC. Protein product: CASSSGLAASYNEQFF.